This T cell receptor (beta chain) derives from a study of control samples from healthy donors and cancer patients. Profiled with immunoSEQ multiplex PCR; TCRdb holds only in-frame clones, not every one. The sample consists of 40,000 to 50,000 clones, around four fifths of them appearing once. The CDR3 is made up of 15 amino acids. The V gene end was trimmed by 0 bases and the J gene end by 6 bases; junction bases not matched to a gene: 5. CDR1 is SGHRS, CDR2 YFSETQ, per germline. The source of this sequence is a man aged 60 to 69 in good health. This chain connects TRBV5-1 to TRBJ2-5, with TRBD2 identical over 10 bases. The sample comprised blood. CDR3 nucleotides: TGCGCCAGCAGCTTGGAACTAGCGGGGTCCAAGACCCAGTACTTC. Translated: CASSLELAGSKTQYF.